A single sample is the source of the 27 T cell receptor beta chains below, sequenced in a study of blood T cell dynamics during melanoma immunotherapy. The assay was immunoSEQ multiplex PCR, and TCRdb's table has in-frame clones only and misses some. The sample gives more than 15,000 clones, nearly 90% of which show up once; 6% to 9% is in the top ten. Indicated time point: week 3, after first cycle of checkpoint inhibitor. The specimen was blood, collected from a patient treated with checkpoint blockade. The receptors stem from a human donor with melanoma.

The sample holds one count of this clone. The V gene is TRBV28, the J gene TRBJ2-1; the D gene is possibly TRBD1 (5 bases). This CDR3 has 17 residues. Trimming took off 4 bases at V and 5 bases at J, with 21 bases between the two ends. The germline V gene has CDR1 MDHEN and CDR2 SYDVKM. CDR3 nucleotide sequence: TGTGCCAGCAGTTCGGGCAGGGTTTTGGGCATTAACAATGAGCAGTTCTTC. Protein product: CASSSGRVLGINNEQFF.

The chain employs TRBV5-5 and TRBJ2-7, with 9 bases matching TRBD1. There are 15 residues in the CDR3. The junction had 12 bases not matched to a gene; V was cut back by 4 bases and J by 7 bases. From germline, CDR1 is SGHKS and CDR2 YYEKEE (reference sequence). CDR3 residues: CASSRDRDRAREQYF. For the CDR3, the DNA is TGTGCCAGCAGCCGCGATCGGGACAGGGCTAGAGAGCAGTACTTC.

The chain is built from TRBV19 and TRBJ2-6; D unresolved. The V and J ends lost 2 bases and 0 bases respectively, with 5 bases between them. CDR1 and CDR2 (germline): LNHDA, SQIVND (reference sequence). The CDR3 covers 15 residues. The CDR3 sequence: CASSIIGSGANVLTF. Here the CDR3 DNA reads TGTGCCAGTAGTATAATTGGCTCTGGGGCCAACGTCCTGACTTTC.

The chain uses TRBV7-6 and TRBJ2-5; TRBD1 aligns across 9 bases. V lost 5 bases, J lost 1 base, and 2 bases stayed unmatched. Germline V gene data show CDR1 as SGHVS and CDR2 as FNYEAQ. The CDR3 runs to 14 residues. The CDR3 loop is CASSRDRAQETQYF. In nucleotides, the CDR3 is TGTGCCAGCAGCCGGGACAGGGCCCAAGAGACCCAGTACTTC.

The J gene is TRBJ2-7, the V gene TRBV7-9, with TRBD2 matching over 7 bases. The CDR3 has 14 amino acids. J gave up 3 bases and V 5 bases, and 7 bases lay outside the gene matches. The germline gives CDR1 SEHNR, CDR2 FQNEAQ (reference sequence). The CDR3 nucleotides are TGTGCCAGCAGCCTAACTAGCGACAACTACGAGCAGTACTTC. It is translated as CASSLTSDNYEQYF.

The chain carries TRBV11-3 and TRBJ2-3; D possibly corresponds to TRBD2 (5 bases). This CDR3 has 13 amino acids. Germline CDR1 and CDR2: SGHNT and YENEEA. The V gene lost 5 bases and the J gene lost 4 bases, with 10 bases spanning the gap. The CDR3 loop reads CASSRNSADTQYF. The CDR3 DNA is TGTGCCAGCAGCCGAAATAGCGCAGATACGCAGTATTTT. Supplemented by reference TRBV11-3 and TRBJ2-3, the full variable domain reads EAGVVQSPRYKIIEKKQPVAFWCNPISGHNTLYWYLQNLGQGPELLIRYENEEAVDDSQLPKDRFSAERLKGVDSTLKIQPAELGDSAVYLCASSRNSADTQYFGPGTRLTVL.

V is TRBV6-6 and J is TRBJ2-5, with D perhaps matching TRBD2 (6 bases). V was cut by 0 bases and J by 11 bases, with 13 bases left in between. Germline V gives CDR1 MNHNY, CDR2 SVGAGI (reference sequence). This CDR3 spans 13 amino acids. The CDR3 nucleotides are TGTGCCAGCAGTTACTCCGGAGCGGGTGAGCAGTACTTC. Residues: CASSYSGAGEQYF.

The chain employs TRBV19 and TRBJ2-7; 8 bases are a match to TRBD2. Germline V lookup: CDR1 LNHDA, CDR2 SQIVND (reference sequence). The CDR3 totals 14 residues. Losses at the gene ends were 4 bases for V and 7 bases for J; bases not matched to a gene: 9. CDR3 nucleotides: TGTGCCAGTAGTACCTTAGCGGGGAGCGGAGAGCAGTACTTC. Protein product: CASSTLAGSGEQYF.

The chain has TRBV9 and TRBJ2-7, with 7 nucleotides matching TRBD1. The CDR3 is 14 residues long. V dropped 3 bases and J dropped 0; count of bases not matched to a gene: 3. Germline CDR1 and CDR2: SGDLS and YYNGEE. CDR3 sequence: CASSEGTASYEQYF. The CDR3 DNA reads TGTGCCAGCAGCGAGGGGACAGCCTCCTACGAGCAGTACTTC.

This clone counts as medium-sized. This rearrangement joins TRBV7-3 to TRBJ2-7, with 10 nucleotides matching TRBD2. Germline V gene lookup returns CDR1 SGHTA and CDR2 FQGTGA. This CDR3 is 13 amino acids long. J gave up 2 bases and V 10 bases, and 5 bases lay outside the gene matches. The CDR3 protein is CATSGRFPYEQYF. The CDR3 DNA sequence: TGTGCCACTAGCGGGAGATTCCCCTACGAGCAGTACTTC.

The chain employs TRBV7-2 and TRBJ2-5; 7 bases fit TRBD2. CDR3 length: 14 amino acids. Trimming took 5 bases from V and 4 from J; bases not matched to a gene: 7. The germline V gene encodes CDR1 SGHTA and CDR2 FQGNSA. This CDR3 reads CASSPDPGGETQYF. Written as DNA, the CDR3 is TGTGCCAGCAGCCCAGACCCGGGGGGAGAGACCCAGTACTTC. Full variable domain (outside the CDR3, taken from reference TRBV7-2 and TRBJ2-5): GAGVSQSPSNKVTEKGKDVELRCDPISGHTALYWYRQSLGQGLEFLIYFQGNSAPDKSGLPSDRFSAERTGGSVSTLTIQRTQQEDSAVYLCASSPDPGGETQYFGPGTRLLVL.

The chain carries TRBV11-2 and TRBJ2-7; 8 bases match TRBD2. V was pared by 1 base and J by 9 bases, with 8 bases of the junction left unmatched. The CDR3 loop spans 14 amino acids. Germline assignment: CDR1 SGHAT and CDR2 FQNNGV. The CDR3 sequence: CASSLAQHGGGQYF. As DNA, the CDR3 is TGTGCCAGCAGCTTAGCCCAACACGGGGGGGGGCAGTACTTC.

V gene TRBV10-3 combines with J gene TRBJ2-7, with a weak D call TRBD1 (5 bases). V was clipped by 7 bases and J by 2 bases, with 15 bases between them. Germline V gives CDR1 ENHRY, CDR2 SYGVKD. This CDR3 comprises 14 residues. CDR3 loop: CAITSQDSAYEQYF. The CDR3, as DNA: TGTGCCATCACCAGCCAAGACAGCGCCTACGAGCAGTACTTC.

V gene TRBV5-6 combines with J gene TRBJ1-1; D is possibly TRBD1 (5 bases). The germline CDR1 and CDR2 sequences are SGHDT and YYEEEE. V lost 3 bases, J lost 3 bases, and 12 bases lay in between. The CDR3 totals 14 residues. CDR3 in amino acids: CASSSGADYTEAFF. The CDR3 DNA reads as TGTGCCAGCAGCTCCGGGGCCGATTACACTGAAGCTTTCTTT. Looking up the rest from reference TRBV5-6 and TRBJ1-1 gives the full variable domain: DAGVTQSPTHLIKTRGQQVTLRCSPKSGHDTVSWYQQALGQGPQFIFQYYEEEERQRGNFPDRFSGHQFPNYSSELNVNALLLGDSALYLCASSSGADYTEAFFGQGTRLTVV.

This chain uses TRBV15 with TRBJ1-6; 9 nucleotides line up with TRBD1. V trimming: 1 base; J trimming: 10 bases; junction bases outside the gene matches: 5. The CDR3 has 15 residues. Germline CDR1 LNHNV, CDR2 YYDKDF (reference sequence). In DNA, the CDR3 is TGTGCCACCAGCAGAGCCGACAGGGGGGGATCACCCCTCCACTTT. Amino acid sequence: CATSRADRGGSPLHF.

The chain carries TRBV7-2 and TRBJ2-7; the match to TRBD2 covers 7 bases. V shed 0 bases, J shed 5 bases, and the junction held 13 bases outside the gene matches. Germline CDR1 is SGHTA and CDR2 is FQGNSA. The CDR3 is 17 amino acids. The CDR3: CASSLAGIGGWSNEQYF. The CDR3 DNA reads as TGTGCCAGCAGCTTAGCAGGGATCGGGGGGTGGTCGAACGAGCAGTACTTC.

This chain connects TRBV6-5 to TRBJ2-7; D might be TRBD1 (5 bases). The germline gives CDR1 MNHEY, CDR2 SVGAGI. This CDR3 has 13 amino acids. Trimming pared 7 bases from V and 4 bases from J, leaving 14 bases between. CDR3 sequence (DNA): TGTGCCAGCACGGACACTTCCACTTACGAGCAGTACTTC. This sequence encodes CASTDTSTYEQYF.

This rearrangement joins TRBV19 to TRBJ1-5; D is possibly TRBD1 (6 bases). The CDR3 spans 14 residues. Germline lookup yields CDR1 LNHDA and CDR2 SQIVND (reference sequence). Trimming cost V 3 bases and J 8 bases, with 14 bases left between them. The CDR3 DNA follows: TGTGCCAGTAGTATCTGGGGGCCGATTAAGCCCCAGCATTTT. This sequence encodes CASSIWGPIKPQHF.

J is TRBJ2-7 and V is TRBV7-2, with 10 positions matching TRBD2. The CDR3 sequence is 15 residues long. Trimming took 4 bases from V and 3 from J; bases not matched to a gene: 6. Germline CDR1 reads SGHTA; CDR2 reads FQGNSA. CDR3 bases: TGTGCCAGCAGCTGGAGGGCTAGCGGGAGCTACGAGCAGTACTTC. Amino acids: CASSWRASGSYEQYF.

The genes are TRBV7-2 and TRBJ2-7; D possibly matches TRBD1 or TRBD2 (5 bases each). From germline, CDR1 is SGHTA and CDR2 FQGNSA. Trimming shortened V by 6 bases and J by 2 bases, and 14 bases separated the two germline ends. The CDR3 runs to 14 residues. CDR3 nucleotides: TGTGCCAGCAGTCGGGACGTCGCAGCCTACGAGCAGTACTTC. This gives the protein CASSRDVAAYEQYF.

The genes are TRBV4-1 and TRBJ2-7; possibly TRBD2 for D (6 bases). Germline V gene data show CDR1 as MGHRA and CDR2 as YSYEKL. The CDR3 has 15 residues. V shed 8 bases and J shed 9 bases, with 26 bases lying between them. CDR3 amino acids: CASALELGLSGGQYF. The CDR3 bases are TGCGCCAGCGCCCTAGAACTAGGTCTCTCCGGGGGGCAGTACTTC.

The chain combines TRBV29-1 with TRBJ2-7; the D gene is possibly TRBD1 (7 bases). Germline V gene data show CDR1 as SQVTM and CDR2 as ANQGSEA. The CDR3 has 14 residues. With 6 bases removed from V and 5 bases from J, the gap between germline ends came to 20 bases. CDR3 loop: CSVSRRTGGDEQYF. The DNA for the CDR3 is TGCAGCGTCAGCCGACGGACAGGCGGGGACGAGCAGTACTTC.

CDR3 region: CASTESSYNSPLHF. In DNA form, the CDR3 reads TGTGCCAGCACCGAGAGCTCCTATAATTCACCCCTCCACTTT. The rearrangement uses TRBV28 and TRBJ1-6, with unresolved D. V lost 7 bases and J lost 0, with 7 bases in between. Germline V gene sequence: CDR1 MDHEN, CDR2 SYDVKM. The CDR3 sequence is 14 residues long.

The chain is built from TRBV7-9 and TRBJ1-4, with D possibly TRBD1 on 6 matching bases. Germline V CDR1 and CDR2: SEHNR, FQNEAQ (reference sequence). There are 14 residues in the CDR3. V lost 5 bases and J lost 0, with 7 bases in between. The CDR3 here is CASSPGATNEKLFF. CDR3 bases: TGTGCCAGCAGCCCAGGGGCAACTAATGAAAAACTGTTTTTT.

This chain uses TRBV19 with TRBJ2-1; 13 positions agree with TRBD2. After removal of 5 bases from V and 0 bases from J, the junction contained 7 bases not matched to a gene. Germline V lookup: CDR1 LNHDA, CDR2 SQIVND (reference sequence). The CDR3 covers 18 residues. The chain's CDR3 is CASSPGLAGLSSYNEQFF. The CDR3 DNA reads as TGTGCCAGTAGTCCGGGACTAGCGGGGTTGAGCTCCTACAATGAGCAGTTCTTC.

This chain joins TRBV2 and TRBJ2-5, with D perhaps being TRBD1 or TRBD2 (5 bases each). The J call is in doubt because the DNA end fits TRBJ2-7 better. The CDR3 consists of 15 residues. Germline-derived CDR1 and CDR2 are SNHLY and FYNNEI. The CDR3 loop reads CASSPLATGRYEQYF. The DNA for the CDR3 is TGTGCCAGCAGCCCCCTCGCCACGGGGCGGTACGAGCAGTACTTC.

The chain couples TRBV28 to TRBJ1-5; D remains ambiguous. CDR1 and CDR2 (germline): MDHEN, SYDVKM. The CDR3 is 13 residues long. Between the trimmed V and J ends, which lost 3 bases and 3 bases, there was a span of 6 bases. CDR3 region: CASSFDLNQPQHF. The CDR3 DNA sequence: TGTGCCAGCAGTTTTGATCTCAATCAGCCCCAGCATTTT.